The rows below give T cell receptor beta chains drawn from one sample of a study of Ad26.COV2.S vaccination and SARS-CoV-2 variants. Repertoires were generated with immunoSEQ multiplex PCR, while TCRdb's copy carries only in-frame clones and drops some. Of a few hundred thousand clones in the sample, more than 80% were seen once. The sample consisted of peripheral blood, taken in a trial of Ad26.COV2.S vaccine versus placebo. The source of these receptors is a person aged 18 to 59 who received the Ad26.COV2.S COVID-19 vaccine or a placebo. The CDR3 runs from the conserved cysteine through the conserved F or W. Each record gives: V gene, CDR3 protein.

V gene: TRBV28
CDR3 protein: CASSLLTSGEPKETQYF

V gene: TRBV27
CDR3 protein: CASSPVGTRFDEQFF

V gene: TRBV7-2
CDR3 protein: CASSPYSGGSYEQYF

V gene: TRBV5-1
CDR3 protein: CASSPQTGGGEQYF

V gene: TRBV27
CDR3 protein: CASSLQTNQPQHF

V gene: TRBV6-5
CDR3 protein: CASSSGTSGSYEQYF

V gene: TRBV7-8
CDR3 protein: CASSYTFTEGGDGYTF

V gene: TRBV6-6
CDR3 protein: CASSPSTSGANTGELFF

V gene: TRBV7-9
CDR3 protein: CASSSGTSYNEQFF

V gene: TRBV6-5
CDR3 protein: CASSSGGTYEQYF

V gene: TRBV14
CDR3 protein: CASSPLGQLSYNEQFF

V gene: TRBV3-1/TRBV3-2
CDR3 protein: CASRPETGDANYGYTF

V gene: TRBV4-3
CDR3 protein: CASSQTGTSPEQYF

V gene: TRBV7-9
CDR3 protein: CASSDRLAGVQGTDTQYF

V gene: TRBV5-1
CDR3 protein: CASSLIIAGEGETQYF

V gene: TRBV5-1
CDR3 protein: CASSLAVAGANNEQFF